The clone carrying this T cell receptor (beta chain) was picked up a small number of times. Repertoires were generated with immunoSEQ multiplex PCR, while TCRdb's copy carries only in-frame clones and drops some. The table has about 400,000 clones, around 92% seen once. The source of the sample is a study of blood T cell repertoires in COVID-19. Germline CDR1 reads GTSNPN; CDR2 reads SVGIG (reference sequence). The V gene end was trimmed by 6 bases and the J gene end by 4 bases; junction bases not matched to a gene: 10. This CDR3 has 15 residues. The sample consisted of PBMCs or T cells enriched from blood (not recorded which). This receptor was taken from a woman aged 25 to 45 who had recovered from COVID-19. The genes are TRBV30 and TRBJ2-7; 12 bases line up with TRBD2. CDR3 in amino acids: CACPRLTSGGYEQYF. The CDR3 DNA follows: TGTGCCTGTCCTCGACTGACTAGCGGGGGTTACGAGCAGTACTTC.